Following are 7 T cell receptor beta chains from one sample sequenced in a study of beta chain features in type 1 diabetes. The entirety of the isolated RNA underwent reverse transcription, so expressed TCRB transcripts were sequenced. Repertoires were generated with immunoSEQ multiplex PCR, while TCRdb's copy carries only in-frame clones and drops some. The table lists 250,000 to 300,000 clones, under 8.5% of them singletons. Sequenced: central memory CD4+ T cells from blood. These receptors all come from a woman between 18 and 29 years old in good health.

This clone has a count of ten or more. The chain is built from TRBV4-1 and TRBJ2-3; D remains ambiguous. Trimming cost V 0 bases and J 0 bases, with 10 bases left between them. This CDR3 has 16 amino acids. Germline CDR1 and CDR2: MGHRA and YSYEKL. The CDR3 spells CASSQDFSLSTDTQYF. In DNA form, the CDR3 reads TGCGCCAGCAGCCAAGATTTCTCCCTCAGCACAGATACGCAGTATTTT.

This clone has a handful of counts. V and J are TRBV18 and TRBJ2-7, with 8 bases fitting TRBD1. The CDR3 runs 14 residues. The germline V gene encodes CDR1 KGHSH and CDR2 LQKENI. The trim removed 4 bases at V and 4 bases at J, leaving 6 bases unmatched. The CDR3 loop is CASSLRGPPYEQYF. For the CDR3, the DNA is TGTGCCAGCTCACTCAGGGGGCCACCTTACGAGCAGTACTTC.

This clone occurred a few times. The rearrangement links TRBV27 to TRBJ1-1; D may be TRBD1 (5 bases). Trimming stripped 2 bases from V and 7 bases from J, with 17 bases between. The CDR3 has 15 amino acids. CDR1 and CDR2 (germline): MNHEY, SMNVEV (reference sequence). In nucleotides, the CDR3 is TGTGCCAGCAGTTTAACGCCCGGCCAGGGACGTGAAGCTTTCTTT. Residues: CASSLTPGQGREAFF.

This clone came up a few times. The chain employs TRBV7-9 and TRBJ1-1; D is perhaps TRBD1 (6 bases). This CDR3 comprises 15 residues. Germline CDR1 is SEHNR and CDR2 is FQNEAQ (reference sequence). The V end lost 4 bases, the J end lost 1 base, and 13 bases lay between the germline ends. The CDR3, as DNA: TGTGCCAGCAGCTCTCCACAGGGCAAGAACACTGAAGCTTTCTTT. It translates to CASSSPQGKNTEAFF.

This chain links TRBV18 with TRBJ1-1; TRBD1 is a possible D gene (6 bases). Trimming stripped 4 bases from V and 0 bases from J, with 12 bases between. This CDR3 is 15 amino acids long. Germline lookup yields CDR1 KGHSH and CDR2 LQKENI. The CDR3 coding sequence is TGTGCCAGCTCACAACAGGGCGGCTTGAACACTGAAGCTTTCTTT. It specifies CASSQQGGLNTEAFF.

The J gene is TRBJ2-1, the V gene TRBV13; no clear D. V lost 1 base to trimming and J lost 1 base, with 14 bases between them. From germline, CDR1 is PRHDT and CDR2 FYEKMQ (reference sequence). CDR3 size: 17 residues. The CDR3 reads CASSLVPQRLSYNEQFF. The CDR3, as DNA: TGTGCCAGCAGCTTAGTTCCACAGCGACTTTCCTACAATGAGCAGTTCTTC.

This clone was picked up a small number of times. The chain joins TRBV1 to TRBJ2-1; the tabulated D call, TRBD2, remains unverified against the DNA. TRBV1 is deemed a pseudogene. This CDR3 spans 20 amino acids. The CDR3 region is CTSSQSSGGTSGRYYNEQFF. The CDR3 DNA reads as TGCACCAGCAGCCAATCCAGTGGTGGGACTAGCGGGAGATACTACAATGAGCAGTTCTTC.